The entry below gives a single TCR beta chain sequence along with its context. Antigen specificity is unknown. The data were obtained in a study of CD8 T cells in ankylosing spondylitis. Notes on the study in general: Matched synovial fluid from ankylosing spondylitis patients was reported to be enriched for disease-linked clones. Blood of patients with ankylosing spondylitis appeared to be characterized by a TCR beta motif of several highly homologous variants.

Generation of TCR beta libraries employed quantitative 5'-RACE incorporating molecular barcodes. TCRdb reprocessed the 5' RACE reads via MiXCR and lists one record per CDR3 protein. Of around 770,000 distinct CDR3 sequences detected, 15% to 20% appear once; the ten largest clones hold about 19%. The ends were cut back, 0 bases at V and 10 bases at J, with 9 bases in the middle. This CDR3 contains 12 residues. CDR1 is MNHEY, CDR2 SMNVEV, per germline (reference sequence). This TCR was sampled from a male donor with ankylosing spondylitis. This chain connects TRBV27 to TRBJ1-1; tentatively, D is TRBD1 (6 bases). The sample consisted of blood, either unsorted or a sorted T cell fraction (not recorded which). CDR3: CASSLSGGVAFF. The DNA of the CDR3 is TGTGCCAGCAGTTTATCGGGGGGCGTAGCTTTCTTT.